This T cell receptor (beta chain) was documented in a study of graft-versus-host responses after intestinal transplantation. Study-level points and caveats: Peak circulating GvH clone levels were associated with early post-transplant HvG declines.

Using immunoSEQ multiplex PCR, the repertoire was profiled, and TCRdb retains in-frame clones only, with some absent. The table lists roughly 100,000 clones, 91% of them singletons, with roughly 0.2% in the top ten. To note about this clone: What it binds is not known.

Specimen: unstimulated CD4+ T cells sorted from spleen or lymph node cells, collected before transplant. The receptor was derived from a human donor who was the organ donor for an intestinal transplant.

CDR3: CASSQDMAGNQPQHF. The CDR3 nucleotides are TGTGCCAGCAGCCAAGATATGGCGGGCAATCAGCCCCAGCATTTT. The gene calls are TRBV4-2 and TRBJ1-5; no definite D call. The CDR3 totals 15 residues. V was cut by 0 bases and J by 2 bases, with 8 bases left in between. Germline V gene lookup returns CDR1 LGHNA and CDR2 YNFKEQ.